This TCR beta chain was recorded in a study of cytomegalovirus exposure and HLA in healthy donors. Whole-study findings and limits: The study flagged fewer than 200 TCR beta chains as cytomegalovirus-associated. Presence/absence analyses assumed roughly uniform sequencing depth across donors.

Worth noting for this clone: Its matching antigen is unknown.

PCR was performed using 60 Vbeta and 13 Jbeta primers. The assay was immunoSEQ multiplex PCR, and TCRdb's table has in-frame clones only and misses some. The sample includes approximately 130,000 clones, about 80% of them seen just once. The germline CDR1 and CDR2 sequences are GTSNPN and SVGIG (reference sequence). The CDR3 consists of 14 residues. V lost 8 bases and J lost 1, with 17 bases in between. The sequenced sample consisted of PBMCs. The J gene is TRBJ1-1, the V gene TRBV30; D not resolved. The source of this sequence is a man between 25 and 39 years old in good health and CMV-seronegative. The DNA of the CDR3 is TGTGCCGGAGGTTCGGTAGGGCGGAACACTGAAGCTTTCTTT. It specifies CAGGSVGRNTEAFF.